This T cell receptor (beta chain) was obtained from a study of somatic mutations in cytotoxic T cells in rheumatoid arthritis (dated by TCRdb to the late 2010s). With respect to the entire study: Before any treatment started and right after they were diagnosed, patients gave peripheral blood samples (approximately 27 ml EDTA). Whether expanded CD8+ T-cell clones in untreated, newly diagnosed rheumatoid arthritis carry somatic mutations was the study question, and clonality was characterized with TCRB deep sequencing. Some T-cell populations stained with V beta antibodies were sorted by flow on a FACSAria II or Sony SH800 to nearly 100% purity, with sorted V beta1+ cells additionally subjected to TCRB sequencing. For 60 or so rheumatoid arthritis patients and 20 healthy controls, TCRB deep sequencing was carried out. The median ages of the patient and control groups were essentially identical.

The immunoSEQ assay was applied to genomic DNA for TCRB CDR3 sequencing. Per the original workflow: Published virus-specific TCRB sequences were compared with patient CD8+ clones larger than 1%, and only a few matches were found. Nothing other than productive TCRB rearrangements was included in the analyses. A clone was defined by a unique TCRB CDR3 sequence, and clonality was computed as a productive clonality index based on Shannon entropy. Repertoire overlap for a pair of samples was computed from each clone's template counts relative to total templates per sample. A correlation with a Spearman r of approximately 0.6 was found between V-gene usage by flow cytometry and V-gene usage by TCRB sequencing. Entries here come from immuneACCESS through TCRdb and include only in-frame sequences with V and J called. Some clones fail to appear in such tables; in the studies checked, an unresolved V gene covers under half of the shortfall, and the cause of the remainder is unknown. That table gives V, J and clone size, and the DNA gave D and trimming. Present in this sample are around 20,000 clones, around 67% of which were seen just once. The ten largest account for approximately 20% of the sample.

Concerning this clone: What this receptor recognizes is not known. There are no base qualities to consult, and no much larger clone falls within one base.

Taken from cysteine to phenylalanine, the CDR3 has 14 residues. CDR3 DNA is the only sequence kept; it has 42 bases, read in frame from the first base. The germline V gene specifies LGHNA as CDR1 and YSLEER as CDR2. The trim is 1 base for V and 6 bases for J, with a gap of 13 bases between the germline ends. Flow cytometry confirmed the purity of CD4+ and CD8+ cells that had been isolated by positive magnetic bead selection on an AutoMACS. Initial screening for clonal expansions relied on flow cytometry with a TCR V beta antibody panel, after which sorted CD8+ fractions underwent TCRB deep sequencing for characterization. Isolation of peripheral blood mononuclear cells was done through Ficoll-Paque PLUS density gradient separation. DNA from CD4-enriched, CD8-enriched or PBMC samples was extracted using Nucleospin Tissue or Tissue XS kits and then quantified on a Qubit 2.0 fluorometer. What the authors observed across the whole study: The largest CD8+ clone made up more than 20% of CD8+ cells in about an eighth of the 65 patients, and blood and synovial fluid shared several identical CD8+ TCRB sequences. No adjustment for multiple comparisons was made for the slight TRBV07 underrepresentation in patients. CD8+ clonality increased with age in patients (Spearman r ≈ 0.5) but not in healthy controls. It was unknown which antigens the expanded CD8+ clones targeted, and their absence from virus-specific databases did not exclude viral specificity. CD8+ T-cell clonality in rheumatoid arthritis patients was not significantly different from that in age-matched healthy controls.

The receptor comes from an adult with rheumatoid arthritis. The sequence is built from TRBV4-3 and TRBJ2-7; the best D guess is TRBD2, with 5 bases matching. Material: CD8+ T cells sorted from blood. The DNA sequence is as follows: TGCGCCAGCAGCCAAGTTACAGCCCGGGGCGAGCAGTACTTC. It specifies CASSQVTARGEQYF.